Following are 13 T cell receptor beta chains from one sample sequenced in a study of Graves' ophthalmopathy and Graves' hyperthyroidism. From RNA, the CDR3 regions of TCR beta chains were amplified and sequenced. First-round RT-PCR relied on HTBI primers, and a second-round multiplex PCR came next. TCRdb re-called the multiplex PCR reads through MiXCR, storing one row per CDR3 protein. The repertoire holds 740,000 or so distinct CDR3 sequences, with roughly two fifths as singletons. Specimen: peripheral blood. The receptors come from an adult man with Graves' ophthalmopathy.

This chain connects TRBV7-6 to TRBJ2-7, with D tentatively TRBD2 (6 bases). V shed 8 bases and J shed 3 bases, with 11 bases lying between them. The CDR3 is 12 amino acids. The germline gives CDR1 SGHVS, CDR2 FNYEAQ. CDR3 loop: CASGLTSYEQYF. CDR3 coding DNA: TGTGCCAGCGGTCTGACTAGCTACGAGCAGTACTTC. The full variable domain, completed using reference TRBV7-6 and TRBJ2-7, is GAGVSQSPRYKVTKRGQDVALRCDPISGHVSLYWYRQALGQGPEFLTYFNYEAQQDKSGLPNDRFSAERPEGSISTLTIQRTEQRDSAMYRCASGLTSYEQYFGPGTRLTVT.

In regard to this clonotype: This likely comes from a read error, as the CDR3 has no conserved phenylalanine or tryptophan at its end. It is unclear where the CDR3 begins or ends on the DNA, so no DNA is shown, and the CDR3 is as TCRdb lists it. The chain recombines TRBV7-2 with TRBJ2-6; TRBD1 is the table's D call, not checked against the DNA. The CDR3 is 13 residues long, counting both termini. Per germline, CDR1 SGHTA and CDR2 FQGNSA. The CDR3 spells CASSLEVGPGLAY.

The J gene is TRBJ2-5, the V gene TRBV11-3, with 9 bases matching TRBD2. Germline trimming cut 0 bases from V and 5 bases from J; bases unmatched to any gene: 4. CDR1 and CDR2 (germline): SGHNT, YENEEA. The CDR3 covers 15 residues. CDR3 loop: CASSLDAGGRETQYF. The CDR3 DNA follows: TGTGCCAGCAGCTTAGACGCGGGGGGGAGGGAGACCCAGTACTTC.

This clonotype has a handful of counts. The chain is built from TRBV20-1 and TRBJ1-1, with 9 bases identical to TRBD1. CDR3 length equals 12 residues. The V segment lost 5 bases and the J segment 11 bases; nucleotides outside the gene matches: 9. Germline assignment: CDR1 DFQATT and CDR2 SNEGSKA (reference sequence). CDR3 protein: CSAQDRGGSAFF. The CDR3 DNA reads as TGCAGTGCTCAAGACAGGGGGGGATCGGCTTTCTTT.

This clonotype was seen more than once but under ten times. The chain combines TRBV9 with TRBJ2-7, with 8 bases aligning to TRBD1. The length of the CDR3 is 17 residues. Trimming cost V 5 bases and J 1 base; bases outside gene matches: 14. CDR1 and CDR2 (germline): SGDLS, YYNGEE. The CDR3 here is CASSSEGQGKGSYEQYF. In nucleotides, the CDR3 is TGTGCCAGCAGTTCCGAAGGACAGGGAAAGGGGTCCTACGAGCAGTACTTC. The whole variable domain, remainder taken from reference TRBV9 and TRBJ2-7, is DSGVTQTPKHLITATGQRVTLRCSPRSGDLSVYWYQQSLDQGLQFLIQYYNGEERAKGNILERFSAQQFPDLHSELNLSSLELGDSALYFCASSSEGQGKGSYEQYFGPGTRLTVT.

This clonotype was seen more than once but under ten times. The genes are TRBV7-9 and TRBJ2-7; D is unresolved. Trimming pared 4 bases from V and 3 bases from J, leaving 16 bases between. The length of the CDR3 is 15 residues. The germline V gene encodes CDR1 SEHNR and CDR2 FQNEAQ (reference sequence). CDR3 coding DNA: TGTGCCAGCAGCTACGAGGCTGGACGTAGCTACGAGCAGTACTTC. Its protein is CASSYEAGRSYEQYF.

This clonotype came up once. The chain links TRBV25-1 to TRBJ2-2; 7 bases are a match to TRBD1. Trimming took 1 base from V and 1 from J; bases not matched to a gene: 12. Germline CDR1 MGHDK, CDR2 SYGVNS. There are 19 residues in the CDR3. CDR3 residues: CASSEWDYDRDENTGELFF. The CDR3, as DNA: TGTGCCAGCAGTGAATGGGATTACGACAGGGACGAGAACACCGGGGAGCTGTTTTTT.

The table lists this clonotype with a few counts. The rearrangement uses TRBV19 and TRBJ1-1, with 7 nucleotides matching TRBD1. Germline CDR1 reads LNHDA; CDR2 reads SQIVND (reference sequence). V lost 5 bases and J lost 5; bases outside the gene matches: 17. This CDR3 region has 17 residues. The DNA of the CDR3 is TGTGCCAGTAGTTTTCGGACAGGTAGAACCTGGGGGACTGAAGCTTTCTTT. Its protein product is CASSFRTGRTWGTEAFF.

Turning to this clonotype: A read error may explain this, as a much larger clone is one base away. The rearrangement uses TRBV7-9 and TRBJ1-2; D is possibly TRBD1 (6 bases). Trimming removed 6 bases at V and 4 bases at J, with 12 bases between. The CDR3 contains 13 residues. The V gene's germline CDR1 is SEHNR and CDR2 FQNEAQ (reference sequence). The CDR3 coding sequence is TGTGCCAGCAGTGGGGGACACTGCTATGGCTACACCTTC. This codes for CASSGGHCYGYTF.

About this clonotype: A much more abundant neighbour one base away suggests this may be a read error. The rearrangement links TRBV20-1 to TRBJ2-5, with D tentatively TRBD1 or TRBD2 (5 bases each). Germline V gene sequence: CDR1 DFQATT, CDR2 SNEGSKA (reference sequence). The CDR3 contains 12 residues. The CDR3 loop reads CSTSRQQETQYF. CDR3 sequence (DNA): TGCAGTACTAGTAGACAGCAAGAGACCCAGTACTTC.

V gene TRBV7-9 combines with J gene TRBJ1-2; D is possibly TRBD1 (5 bases). Trimming took 0 bases from V and 8 from J, leaving 13 bases between them. The CDR3 runs 14 residues. Germline CDR1 SEHNR, CDR2 FQNEAQ (reference sequence). The CDR3 region is CASSLAVRPGGYTF. DNA of the CDR3: TGTGCCAGCAGCTTAGCGGTTAGGCCAGGGGGCTACACCTTC. Full variable domain (remainder filled in from reference TRBV7-9 and TRBJ1-2): DTGVSQNPRHKITKRGQNVTFRCDPISEHNRLYWYRQTLGQGPEFLTYFQNEAQLEKSRLLSDRFSAERPKGSFSTLEIQRTEQGDSAMYLCASSLAVRPGGYTFGSGTRLTVV.

The chain recombines TRBV2 with TRBJ1-2; D not certain. CDR1 is SNHLY, CDR2 FYNNEI, per germline. There are 11 residues in the CDR3. CDR3 sequence: CARVSDYGYTF. CDR3 coding DNA: TGTGCTAGAGTCTCCGACTATGGCTACACCTTC.

This clonotype has ten or more counts. The rearrangement joins TRBV7-8 to TRBJ1-6; D remains unclear. V lost 4 bases to trimming and J lost 11 bases, with 24 bases between them. There are 17 residues in the CDR3. Germline V lookup: CDR1 SGHVS, CDR2 FQNEAQ. DNA of the CDR3: TGTGCCAGCAGCTCCGATGGGGAGAGGAGTGGTAGGGCACCCCTCCACTTT. Translating it yields CASSSDGERSGRAPLHF. Full variable domain (outside the CDR3, taken from reference TRBV7-8 and TRBJ1-6): GAGVSQSPRYKVAKRGQDVALRCDPISGHVSLFWYQQALGQGPEFLTYFQNEAQLDKSGLPSDRFFAERPEGSVSTLKIQRTQQEDSAVYLCASSSDGERSGRAPLHFGNGTRLTVT.